A selection of T cell receptor beta chains follows, all from one sample in a study of blood T cell repertoires in COVID-19. Generated by immunoSEQ multiplex PCR, the TCRdb table keeps only in-frame clones and is missing some. The sample yields around 220,000 clones, 90% seen once. The sample comprised PBMCs or T cells enriched from blood (not recorded which). All receptors come from a man aged 25-45 years who had been exposed to COVID-19. CDR3s include the opening cysteine and the closing phenylalanine or tryptophan.

J gene: TRBJ2-7; V gene: TRBV6-2/TRBV6-3; CDR3 protein: CASSLGTGWYEQYF
J gene: TRBJ2-1; V gene: TRBV18; CDR3 protein: CASSKTVLAGGRMTYNEQFF
J gene: TRBJ2-7; V gene: TRBV12-3/TRBV12-4; CDR3 protein: CATAGHGRGEQYF
J gene: TRBJ1-5; V gene: TRBV11-2; CDR3 protein: CASSFLLNQPQHF
J gene: TRBJ2-7; V gene: TRBV18; CDR3 protein: CASSPPLAGPGKQYF
J gene: TRBJ2-5; V gene: TRBV11-1; CDR3 protein: CASSSGLFQETQYF
J gene: TRBJ2-7; V gene: TRBV6-1; CDR3 protein: CASSDRRWDRGLSGQYF
J gene: TRBJ1-3; V gene: TRBV2; CDR3 protein: CASSDSGQGAHRSGNTIYF
J gene: TRBJ2-7; V gene: TRBV5-6; CDR3 protein: CASSFLQGMGDEQYF
J gene: TRBJ1-6; V gene: TRBV3-1/TRBV3-2; CDR3 protein: CASSKGQLYSPLHF
J gene: TRBJ1-1; V gene: TRBV6-6; CDR3 protein: CASSRDREREAFF
J gene: TRBJ1-2; V gene: TRBV4-1; CDR3 protein: CASSPRDTQTNYGYTF
J gene: TRBJ2-2; V gene: TRBV10-3; CDR3 protein: CAIRATGTAGELFF
J gene: TRBJ2-5; V gene: TRBV5-1; CDR3 protein: CASSPIAGGPQETQYF
J gene: TRBJ1-6; V gene: TRBV6-5; CDR3 protein: CASSSQGANNSPLHF
J gene: TRBJ2-7; V gene: TRBV11-3; CDR3 protein: CASSEADSYEQYF
J gene: TRBJ1-1; V gene: TRBV29-1; CDR3 protein: CSGTPGGPNTEAFF
J gene: TRBJ2-7; V gene: TRBV6-1; CDR3 protein: CASSEAQIAMSSYEQYF
J gene: TRBJ2-1; V gene: TRBV18; CDR3 protein: CASSRYTGTSGGNEQFF
J gene: TRBJ2-3; V gene: TRBV27; CDR3 protein: CASRRSGGPGTQYF
J gene: TRBJ2-2; V gene: TRBV11-3; CDR3 protein: CASSVTTGTGELFF
J gene: TRBJ2-3; V gene: TRBV2; CDR3 protein: CASSELQGLASTDTQYF
J gene: TRBJ2-2; V gene: TRBV9; CDR3 protein: CASSVGGNWGGELFF
J gene: TRBJ1-2; V gene: TRBV7-2; CDR3 protein: CASSLAPTGGRGYTF
J gene: TRBJ1-5; V gene: TRBV19; CDR3 protein: CATGQGMNQPQHF
J gene: TRBJ2-1; V gene: TRBV12-3/TRBV12-4; CDR3 protein: CASSFLYNEQFF
J gene: TRBJ1-3; V gene: TRBV4-2; CDR3 protein: CASSQNTGTGTNTIYF
J gene: TRBJ1-3; V gene: TRBV3-1/TRBV3-2; CDR3 protein: CASSITGFSGNTIYF
J gene: TRBJ2-3; V gene: TRBV6-5; CDR3 protein: CASSYDGGGAGDTQYF
J gene: TRBJ2-2; V gene: TRBV6-6; CDR3 protein: CASSEGQGASGELFF